A selection of T cell receptor beta chains follows, all from one sample in a study of post-analysis software for immune sequencing data. One entry per CDR3 protein results from TCRdb running MiXCR on the PCR reads. The sample lists approximately 730,000 distinct CDR3 sequences; around 45% were seen once. Sequenced input: blood. Receptors were obtained from a girl aged 5-17 years with multiple sclerosis. CDR3s include the opening cysteine and the closing phenylalanine or tryptophan. D genes are given only for firm matches. Expanded clones are given a class, and other clones once, few, many or no size at all.

TRBV15	TRBJ2-1	TRBD2	few	CATSRGGGGLATNEQFF	TGTGCCACCAGCAGAGGAGGTGGGGGACTAGCGACGAATGAGCAGTTCTTC
TRBV27	TRBJ2-1	TRBD1	NA	CASSPADRGTNEQFF	TGTGCCAGCAGTCCCGCGGACAGGGGTACTAATGAGCAGTTCTTC
TRBV7-8	TRBJ2-5	TRBD2	NA	CASSLVWRELEETQYF	TGTGCCAGCAGCTTAGTCTGGCGGGAGTTGGAAGAGACCCAGTACTTC
TRBV20-1	TRBJ2-5	TRBD2	NA	CSAVGTSGQTQYF	TGCAGTGCTGTGGGGACTAGCGGCCAGACCCAGTACTTC
TRBV20-1	TRBJ2-7	TRBD2	NA	CSASRTGGRAILGYERYF	TGCAGTGCTTCCCGAACTGGCGGGAGGGCTATATTGGGGTACGAGCGGTACTTC
TRBV5-1	TRBJ2-3	NA	NA	CASSLLDGDTQYF	TGCGCCAGCAGCTTGTTGGACGGAGATACGCAGTATTTT
TRBV6-2/TRBV6-3	TRBJ2-7	NA	NA	CASSRDASSYEQYF	TGTGCCAGCAGCCGGGACGCAAGCTCCTACGAGCAGTACTTC
TRBV7-9	TRBJ2-7	TRBD1	NA	CASSSRGDRVYEQYF	TGTGCCAGCAGCTCAAGAGGGGACAGGGTCTACGAGCAGTACTTC
TRBV3-1	TRBJ2-3	TRBD2	NA	CASSPIGTSGTSDTQYF	TGTGCCAGCAGCCCAATAGGGACTAGCGGGACGTCAGATACGCAGTATTTT
TRBV10-3	TRBJ2-5	TRBD2	few	CAISESRESVREQYF	TGTGCCATCAGTGAGTCGCGGGAGTCGGTGAGGGAGCAGTACTTC
TRBV5-1	TRBJ2-5	TRBD1	once	CASSVTGAGRETQYF	TGCGCCAGCAGCGTGACAGGGGCCGGTCGGGAGACCCAGTACTTC
TRBV28	TRBJ1-6	TRBD1	NA	CASSRIGTGWIPPLHF	TGTGCCAGCAGTCGAATAGGGACAGGGTGGATTCCACCCCTCCACTTT
TRBV7-2	TRBJ2-5	TRBD2	few	CASSLGGLSLETQYF	TGTGCCAGCAGCTTAGGGGGACTATCCCTGGAGACCCAGTACTTC
TRBV7-9	TRBJ1-2	NA	few	CASSDKDGVIYGYTF	TGTGCCAGCAGCGATAAGGACGGGGTGATCTATGGCTACACCTTC
TRBV6-5	TRBJ2-2	NA	NA	CASSSHHTGELFF	TGTGCCAGCAGTAGCCACCATACCGGGGAGCTGTTTTTT
TRBV7-6	TRBJ2-1	NA	NA	CASSPAFRRGSNEQFF	TGTGCCAGCAGCCCAGCTTTCCGAAGGGGAAGCAATGAGCAGTTCTTC
TRBV5-1	TRBJ2-5	TRBD1	few	CASRTGETQYF	TGCGCCAGCAGGACAGGGGAGACCCAGTACTTC
TRBV5-6	TRBJ2-3	NA	NA	CASSLGQGKADTQYF	TGTGCCAGCAGCTTGGGGCAGGGGAAGGCAGATACGCAGTATTTT
TRBV20-1	TRBJ2-7	TRBD2	few	CSARRGAQEYEQYF	TGCAGTGCTAGGCGGGGGGCACAGGAATACGAGCAGTACTTC
TRBV2	TRBJ2-7	NA	NA	CASSEPGRGAYEQYF	TGTGCCAGCAGTGAACCCGGCAGGGGGGCCTACGAGCAGTACTTC
TRBV20-1	TRBJ2-3	NA	NA	CSASGSNTDTQYF	TGCAGTGCTAGCGGGAGTAACACAGATACGCAGTATTTT
TRBV7-3	TRBJ1-1	NA	NA	CASSLGAEGTEAFF	TGTGCCAGCAGCTTAGGGGCAGAGGGCACTGAAGCTTTCTTT
TRBV15	TRBJ2-7	TRBD2	NA	CATSPGGVTYEQYF	TGTGCCACCAGCCCGGGGGGGGTTACCTACGAGCAGTACTTC
TRBV10-3	TRBJ2-7	TRBD1	NA	CATTGGTGGEYEQYF	TGTGCCACGACGGGTGGGACAGGGGGCGAATACGAGCAGTACTTC
TRBV12-3/TRBV12-4	TRBJ1-5	TRBD1	NA	CASSPNRGGSNQPQHF	TGTGCCAGCAGTCCAAACAGGGGAGGGAGCAATCAGCCCCAGCATTTT
TRBV9	TRBJ1-2	NA	once	CASSVAITGQPGRDYGYTF	TGTGCCAGCAGCGTAGCTATTACTGGACAGCCCGGTCGCGACTATGGCTACACCTTC
TRBV2	TRBJ2-3	TRBD2	few	CASSERLAEADTQYF	TGTGCCAGCAGTGAAAGGCTAGCGGAAGCAGATACGCAGTATTTT
TRBV27	TRBJ1-2	TRBD1	NA	CASSSGRTGGAYGYTF	TGTGCCAGCAGTTCAGGGCGGACAGGGGGCGCCTATGGCTACACCTTC
TRBV29-1	TRBJ2-1	NA	NA	CSGGDNEQFF	TGCAGCGGGGGGGACAATGAGCAGTTCTTC
TRBV10-3	TRBJ2-5	TRBD1	once	CAIRDGRQGETQYF	TGTGCCATCAGGGACGGCCGACAGGGAGAGACCCAGTACTTC
TRBV15	TRBJ2-1	TRBD2	NA	CATSRDWTSGAPKFF	TGTGCCACCAGCAGAGATTGGACTAGCGGGGCCCCAAAGTTCTTC
TRBV12-3/TRBV12-4	TRBJ2-1	NA	few	CASSDPRAVKQFF	TGTGCCAGCAGCGATCCTCGGGCGGTCAAGCAGTTCTTC
TRBV6-5	TRBJ2-4	NA	few	CASSYSNGNIQYF	TGTGCCAGCAGTTACTCCAACGGGAACATTCAGTACTTC
TRBV18	TRBJ2-7	TRBD2	NA	CASSVASGRTAYEQYF	TGTGCCAGCTCGGTTGCTAGCGGGAGAACCGCCTACGAGCAGTACTTC
TRBV29-1	TRBJ2-3	NA	NA	CSVDGGDTQYF	TGCAGCGTTGATGGGGGGGATACGCAGTATTTT
TRBV5-1	TRBJ2-5	NA	few	CASSLEGPARQETQYF	TGCGCCAGCAGCTTGGAGGGTCCGGCGAGGCAAGAGACCCAGTACTTC
TRBV20-1	TRBJ2-3	NA	NA	CSARRTTDTQYF	TGCAGTGCCCGGCGGACCACAGATACGCAGTATTTT
TRBV29-1	TRBJ1-4	TRBD1	NA	CSVEVQGAPNEKLFF	TGCAGCGTTGAAGTCCAGGGGGCGCCTAATGAAAAACTGTTTTTT
TRBV6-5	TRBJ2-3	TRBD2	few	CASSRAGGIPDTQYF	TGTGCCAGCAGCCGAGCGGGAGGGATCCCAGATACGCAGTATTTT
TRBV28	TRBJ2-5	TRBD2	NA	CASSLELAGEQETQYF	TGTGCCAGCAGTCTTGAACTAGCGGGGGAACAAGAGACCCAGTACTTC
TRBV10-3	TRBJ2-1	NA	NA	CAISGDEYNEQFF	TGTGCCATCAGTGGGGACGAGTACAATGAGCAGTTCTTC
TRBV5-1	TRBJ2-7	NA	once	CASSLAPAGIVYEQYF	TGCGCCAGCAGCTTGGCCCCAGCGGGCATCGTCTACGAGCAGTACTTC
TRBV6-2/TRBV6-3	TRBJ2-1	TRBD2	once	CASSYGSSGYTSSYNEQFF	TGTGCCAGCAGTTACGGGTCTAGCGGTTACACCAGCTCCTACAATGAGCAGTTCTTC
TRBV9	TRBJ1-1	NA	NA	CASSSAGGANTEAFF	TGTGCCAGCAGCTCCGCCGGGGGGGCGAACACTGAAGCTTTCTTT
TRBV29-1	TRBJ2-7	NA	NA	CSVVLNTGLPYEQYF	TGCAGCGTTGTTCTGAATACCGGGTTACCCTACGAGCAGTACTTC
TRBV12-3/TRBV12-4	TRBJ1-2	TRBD1	few	CASSRDRFYGYTF	TGTGCCAGCAGTCGGGACAGGTTCTATGGCTACACCTTC
TRBV15	TRBJ2-7	TRBD2	NA	CATSRDSRPPPLGLAENNSYEQYF	TGTGCCACCAGCAGAGATTCCCGGCCCCCTCCATTGGGGCTAGCGGAGAATAACTCCTACGAGCAGTACTTC